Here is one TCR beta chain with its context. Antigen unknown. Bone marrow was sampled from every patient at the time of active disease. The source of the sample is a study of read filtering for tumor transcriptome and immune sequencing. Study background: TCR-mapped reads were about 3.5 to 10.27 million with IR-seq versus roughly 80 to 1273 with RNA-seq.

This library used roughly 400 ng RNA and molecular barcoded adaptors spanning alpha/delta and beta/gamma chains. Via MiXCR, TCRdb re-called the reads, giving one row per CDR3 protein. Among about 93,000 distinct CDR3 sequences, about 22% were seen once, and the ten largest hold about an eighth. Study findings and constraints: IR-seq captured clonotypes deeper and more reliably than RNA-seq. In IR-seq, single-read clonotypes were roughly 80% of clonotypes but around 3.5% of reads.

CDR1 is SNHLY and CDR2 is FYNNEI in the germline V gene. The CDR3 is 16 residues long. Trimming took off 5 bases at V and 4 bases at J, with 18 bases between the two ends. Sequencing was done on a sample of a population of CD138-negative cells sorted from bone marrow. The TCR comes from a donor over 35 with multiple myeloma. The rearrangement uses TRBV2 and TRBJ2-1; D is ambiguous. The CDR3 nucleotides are TGTGCCAGCAGTTACTCCCTCTTTGGAAGATACAATGAGCAGTTCTTC. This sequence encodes CASSYSLFGRYNEQFF.